This is a list of T cell receptor beta chains from one sample in a study of OX40 agonist ivuxolimab in advanced cancers. Sequencing used immunoSEQ multiplex PCR; TCRdb keeps in-frame clones, though not all of them. The data show tens of thousands of clones, with over 70% seen just once and about 3.9% held by the top ten. Specimen: CD4+ or CD8+ T cells sorted from blood, collected in a trial of the OX40 agonist ivuxolimab. The receptors derive from an adult with an advanced solid tumor such as melanoma, head and neck, liver or kidney cancer. The CDR3 runs from the conserved cysteine through the conserved F or W. Fields, in order: J gene, clone size, V gene, D gene, CDR3 DNA, CDR3 protein. D genes are given only for firm matches. The listing skips clone size in some rows; elsewhere it reads once, few, many or a size class.

>TRBJ1-5|.|TRBV30|TRBD1
TGTGCCTGGACCCCGGGACAGGGTGTCGATCAGCCCCAGCATTTT
CAWTPGQGVDQPQHF
>TRBJ1-4|.|TRBV21-1|.
TGTGCCAGCAGCCTATGGACAGTAAGGATTGAAAAACTGTTTTTT
CASSLWTVRIEKLFF
>TRBJ2-1|.|TRBV4-3|.
TGCGCCAGCAGCCAAGATGGGGGAACGCTGAGCTCCTACAATGAGCAGTTCTTC
CASSQDGGTLSSYNEQFF
>TRBJ1-5|.|TRBV30|TRBD1
TGTGCCATTAGCTCCAAGACAGGGAATCAGCCCCAGCATTTT
CAISSKTGNQPQHF
>TRBJ1-5|once|TRBV4-1|.
TGCGCCAGCAGCCCTGAGATTTGGCCCCAGCATTTT
CASSPEIWPQHF
>TRBJ2-7|.|TRBV18|.
TGTGCCAGCTCACCGGTGGACAGATCCTACGAGCAGTACTTC
CASSPVDRSYEQYF
>TRBJ2-5|.|TRBV4-1|.
TGCGCCAGCAGCCCGCAAGATGTGGGGAGGGAGACCCAGTACTTC
CASSPQDVGRETQYF
>TRBJ2-7|.|TRBV5-1|.
TGCGCCAGCAGCCCTAGGGGGTCTAGCTCCTACGAGCAGTACTTC
CASSPRGSSSYEQYF
>TRBJ1-2|.|TRBV29-1|.
TGCAGCGTTGTAGCGGCAGGGGCAAACTATGGCTACACCTTC
CSVVAAGANYGYTF
>TRBJ2-1|.|TRBV5-1|TRBD2
TGCGCCAGCAGCTTGCGGCGGGGGTTTGGAAATGAGCAGTTCTTC
CASSLRRGFGNEQFF
>TRBJ1-1|.|TRBV14|.
TGTGCCAGCAGCCAAGGTTCGTCTGCAGTTATGAACACTGAAGCTTTCTTT
CASSQGSSAVMNTEAFF
>TRBJ2-4|.|TRBV30|.
TGTGCCTGGAGTGTAGGCGGGACCAAAAACATTCAGTACTTC
CAWSVGGTKNIQYF
>TRBJ2-5|.|TRBV11-2|TRBD2
TGTGCCAGCAGCTCGACCCGACTAGCGGGCCAAGAGACCCAGTACTTC
CASSSTRLAGQETQYF
>TRBJ2-3|.|TRBV29-1|TRBD2
TGCAGCGTTGACGGGAGGGCCCGGGATACGCAGTATTTT
CSVDGRARDTQYF
>TRBJ2-1|.|TRBV9|TRBD2
TGTGCCAGCAGTCCTAGCGGGGGGGCCCCGTTCTTC
CASSPSGGAPFF
>TRBJ2-6|once|TRBV25-1|.
TGTGCCAGCAGTGAACCCAACAGGGAGGTCCTGACTTTC
CASSEPNREVLTF
>TRBJ1-1|.|TRBV6-6|.
TGTGCCAGCAAAAGCTTGGTGGGAACTGAAGCTTTCTTT
CASKSLVGTEAFF
>TRBJ2-7|.|TRBV6-6|TRBD1
TGTGCCAGCAGCCCGACAGGGCTGAGCTCCTACGAGCAGTACTTC
CASSPTGLSSYEQYF
>TRBJ2-7|few|TRBV4-2|TRBD1
TGTGCCAGCAGCCAAGATCTGGGTCAGGGGGTCTCCTACGAGCAGTACTTC
CASSQDLGQGVSYEQYF
>TRBJ2-5|.|TRBV11-2|TRBD2
TGTGCCAGCAGCTTAGGGACTAGCGTTCCGGAGACCCAGTACTTC
CASSLGTSVPETQYF
>TRBJ2-7|.|TRBV15|TRBD1
TGTGCCACCAGCAGACCGACAGGGCTGGACGAGCAGTACTTC
CATSRPTGLDEQYF
>TRBJ1-2|.|TRBV6-6|.
TGTGCCAGCAGTTACTCGGCTGGGGGGTCTGGCTACACCTTC
CASSYSAGGSGYTF
>TRBJ1-2|.|TRBV27|TRBD1
TGTGCCAGCAGCTTATCAAACAGGGGAGACTATGGCTACACCTTC
CASSLSNRGDYGYTF
>TRBJ2-1|.|TRBV18|.
TGTGCCAGCTCACCATCAGAGAGCTCCTACAATGAGCAGTTCTTC
CASSPSESSYNEQFF
>TRBJ1-4|.|TRBV9|.
TGTGCCAGCAGCGTAGGTGCACAGGATTATAATGAAAAACTGTTTTTT
CASSVGAQDYNEKLFF
>TRBJ1-1|.|TRBV5-1|.
TGCGCCAGCGCCGGGGGCGAGAACACTGAAGCTTTCTTT
CASAGGENTEAFF
>TRBJ2-5|.|TRBV5-6|TRBD2
TGTGCCAGCAGCTTATGGGGACTAGCGGGAGCAGAGACCCAGTACTTC
CASSLWGLAGAETQYF
>TRBJ2-3|.|TRBV7-3|.
TGTGCCAGCAGCTTTCGGGCGGGTCGCGATACGCAGTATTTT
CASSFRAGRDTQYF
>TRBJ1-1|.|TRBV5-5|.
TGTGCCAGCAGCTTGCGACCCCTGGACAGTGAAGCTTTCTTT
CASSLRPLDSEAFF
>TRBJ2-3|.|TRBV7-3|TRBD2
TGTGCCAGCAGCTTAACGCCTAGCGGGATTATAGATACGCAGTATTTT
CASSLTPSGIIDTQYF
>TRBJ2-7|few|TRBV19|.
TGTGCCAGTAGTATAAGTCCAGGGGCGACCTACGAGCAGTACTTC
CASSISPGATYEQYF
>TRBJ2-1|.|TRBV28|TRBD1
TGTGCCAGCAGATCCGGGACAGGGAACTACAATGAGCAGTTCTTC
CASRSGTGNYNEQFF
>TRBJ2-7|.|TRBV7-9|TRBD1
TGTGCCAGCAGCCTCCCCCGGGACAGCTACGAGCAGTACTTC
CASSLPRDSYEQYF
>TRBJ2-5|.|TRBV2|TRBD1
TGTGCCAGCAGTGGGGACAGGGAAGGGGACCAAGAGACCCAGTACTTC
CASSGDREGDQETQYF
>TRBJ2-5|.|TRBV28|.
TGTGCCAGCAGCATCAGGGATCTTGGAACAAGAGGGACCCAGTACTTC
CASSIRDLGTRGTQYF
>TRBJ1-1|.|TRBV5-4|.
TGTGCCAGCAGCTTGCCAAACGGTCCGACTGAAGCTTTCTTT
CASSLPNGPTEAFF
>TRBJ1-6|.|TRBV6-5|.
TGTGCCAGCACCGAGACAGTCTCCTATAATTCACCCCTCCACTTT
CASTETVSYNSPLHF
>TRBJ2-7|.|TRBV6-6|.
TGTGCCAGCAGCAGACCGGGCTCGTCCTACGAGCAGTACTTC
CASSRPGSSYEQYF
>TRBJ2-7|once|TRBV28|.
TGTGCCAGCAGTTTTTGGGGGTATGAGCAGTACTTC
CASSFWGYEQYF
>TRBJ1-1|.|TRBV6-5|.
TGTGCCAGCAGTTACGGGGGGGCTAACCCTGAAGCTTTCTTT
CASSYGGANPEAFF
>TRBJ1-5|.|TRBV7-9|TRBD1
TGTGCCAGCAGCTCCGACAGGGATCAGCCCCAGCATTTT
CASSSDRDQPQHF
>TRBJ2-1|once|TRBV13|.
TGTGCCAGCAGCTTAGTATCACTCTACAATGAGCAGTTCTTC
CASSLVSLYNEQFF
>TRBJ1-1|few|TRBV7-2|TRBD1
TGTGCCAGCAGGATACAGGGGTCGGGCACTGAAGCTTTCTTT
CASRIQGSGTEAFF
>TRBJ1-1|.|TRBV5-1|TRBD1
TGCGCCAGCAGCTTCCTCAGGGGGCGAGAAACTGAAGCTTTCTTT
CASSFLRGRETEAFF
>TRBJ2-3|.|TRBV2|TRBD2
TGTGCCAGGAAGACTAGCGGGGTCGATACGCAGTATTTT
CARKTSGVDTQYF